This T cell receptor (beta chain) came from a study of T cells in Graves' hyperthyroidism and ophthalmopathy. Study-wide findings and caveats: The model predicted ophthalmopathy a median around six months before onset. Most clonotypes that expanded in the thyroid above 0.001 also showed up in blood.

Amplification of TCR beta CDR3 regions used RNA as the template. HTBI primers were used for first-round RT-PCR of the TCR CDR3. TCRdb re-derived calls from the multiplex PCR reads in MiXCR, one entry per CDR3 protein. This sample has under 300,000 distinct CDR3 sequences; under 30% occur once, and the top ten carry around 28%. V lost 3 bases and J lost 0; bases outside the gene matches: 1. In germline, CDR1 is MNHEY, CDR2 SVGAGI. There are 16 residues in the CDR3. Patients between 18 and 65 years old had hyperthyroidism, newly diagnosed and lasting under 2 months. Initially, at the first diagnosis of hyperthyroidism and before any ophthalmopathy symptoms, blood was sampled. This clonotype was seen many times. The antigen is not known.

The V gene is TRBV6-5, the J gene TRBJ2-7; 14 bases are shared with TRBD2. The TCR was taken from a middle-aged man with Graves' hyperthyroidism that later progressed to Graves' ophthalmopathy. The sequencing sample was made of blood. The DNA for the CDR3 is TGTGCCAGCAGTTATGGGACTAGCGGGAGCTCCTACGAGCAGTACTTC. It encodes CASSYGTSGSSYEQYF.